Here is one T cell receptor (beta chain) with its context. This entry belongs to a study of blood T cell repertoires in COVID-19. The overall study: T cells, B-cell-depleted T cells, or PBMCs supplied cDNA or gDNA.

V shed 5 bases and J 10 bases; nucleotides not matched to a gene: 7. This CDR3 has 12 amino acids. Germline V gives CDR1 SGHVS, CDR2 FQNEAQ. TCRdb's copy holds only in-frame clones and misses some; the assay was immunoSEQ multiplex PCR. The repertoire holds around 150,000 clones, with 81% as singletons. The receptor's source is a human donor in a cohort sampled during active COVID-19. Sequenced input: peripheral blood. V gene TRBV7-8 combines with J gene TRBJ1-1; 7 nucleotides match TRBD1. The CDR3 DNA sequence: TGTGCCAGCAGCCTACAGGGGAAGAGAGCTTTCTTT. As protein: CASSLQGKRAFF.